This entry lists 3 T cell receptor beta chains sequenced from one sample in a study of T cells in Graves' hyperthyroidism and ophthalmopathy. Researchers took RNA transcripts and amplified the TCR beta CDR3 regions from them. HTBI primers drove first-round RT-PCR of the TCR CDR3. TCRdb re-derived calls from the multiplex PCR reads in MiXCR, one entry per CDR3 protein. The profile shows around 420,000 distinct CDR3 sequences, roughly 15% of them singletons. The sample taken for sequencing was blood. These receptors all come from a woman aged 18-29 years with Graves' hyperthyroidism.

V usage is TRBV5-1 and J usage is TRBJ2-2; 9 positions agree with TRBD2. Germline V lookup: CDR1 SGHRS, CDR2 YFSETQ. CDR3 size: 14 residues. Trimming removed 6 bases from V and 1 base from J; junction bases left unmatched: 1. CDR3: CASKTSGNTGELFF. Here the CDR3 DNA reads TGCGCCAGCAAGACTAGCGGGAACACCGGGGAGCTGTTTTTT.

This clonotype was counted ten times or more. The chain has TRBV2 and TRBJ1-1, with 7 bases matching TRBD1. CDR3 length: 14 amino acids. V lost 4 bases to trimming and J lost 1 base; unmatched junction nucleotides: 3. From germline, CDR1 is SNHLY and CDR2 FYNNEI. CDR3: CASSVWDRNTEAFF. The CDR3 DNA reads as TGTGCCAGCAGTGTCTGGGACAGGAACACTGAAGCTTTCTTT.

There are many counts of this clonotype. This rearrangement joins TRBV12-3 or TRBV12-4 to TRBJ2-7; TRBD1 matches 9 bases. J lost 3 bases, V lost 2 bases, and 14 bases had no gene match. The CDR3 totals 18 residues. CDR3: CASSLRIRLDRGFYEQYF. The CDR3 DNA is TGTGCCAGCAGTTTAAGAATTAGGTTGGACAGGGGTTTCTACGAGCAGTACTTC.